Listed below are T cell receptor beta chains from one sample, sequenced in a study of regulatory T cells in long-lasting Graves disease. MiXCR was run by TCRdb on the multiplex PCR reads, yielding one entry per CDR3 protein. The sample consists of about 420,000 distinct CDR3 sequences, about 15% of them appearing once. Separately, the same data were catalogued under a study of T cells in Graves' hyperthyroidism and ophthalmopathy.

Sequencing was performed on peripheral blood mononuclear cells (PBMCs), taken at new diagnosis, from a patient treated with antithyroid drugs. These TCRs come from a woman aged 18-29 years with Graves disease. Each CDR3 is given with its conserved first and last residue. Each record gives: CDR3 DNA, CDR3 protein, clone size, V gene, J gene, CDR3 length, D gene. The D gene is left open where the match is weak. The size entry is marked missing in some rows and otherwise reads once, few, many or a size class.

TGTGCCAGCAGCCCCCACGGTAGCAGGGGGACCCAGTACTTC	CASSPHGSRGTQYF	few	TRBV7-2	TRBJ2-5	14	.
TGTGCCAGCAGCTTACGGGTTATTGAGACCCAGTACTTC	CASSLRVIETQYF	many	TRBV7-8	TRBJ2-5	13	.
TGTGCCAGCAGTTTAAGCAGCTCCTACGAGCAGTACTTC	CASSLSSSYEQYF	many	TRBV28	TRBJ2-7	13	.
TGCAGCGTTGAAAGCGGAGTGGGTTTCGCGCAGTACTTC	CSVESGVGFAQYF	few	TRBV29-1	TRBJ2-7	13	.
TGTGCCAGCAGCCCCCCTTTAAGATCTGGGGCCAACGTCCTGACTTTC	CASSPPLRSGANVLTF	.	TRBV7-8	TRBJ2-6	16	.
TGCAGTGCTAAGCCCTTGGGTGGCTCCTACAATGAGCAGTTCTTC	CSAKPLGGSYNEQFF	many	TRBV20-1	TRBJ2-1	15	.
TGTGCCAGCTCACCAGCCAGTTTGGATGAGCAGTTCTTC	CASSPASLDEQFF	.	TRBV18	TRBJ2-1	13	.
TGTGCCAGCGGGGACCTTGCAGAGACCCAGTACTTC	CASGDLAETQYF	many	TRBV6-2/TRBV6-3	TRBJ2-5	12	.
TGTGCCAGCAGCGTAAACGCCGGGGAGCTGTTTTTT	CASSVNAGELFF	once	TRBV9	TRBJ2-2	12	.
TGTGCCAGCAGTAGAAGCGGGGTCGCGAACACCGGGGAGCTGTTTTTT	CASSRSGVANTGELFF	few	TRBV7-9	TRBJ2-2	16	TRBD2
TGTGCCAGCAGTGGGCCAGCGGGAGGGAACACCGGGGAGCTGTTTTTT	CASSGPAGGNTGELFF	many	TRBV2	TRBJ2-2	16	TRBD2
TGTGCCAGCAGGACAGGGCTTTCACCCCTCCACTTT	CASRTGLSPLHF	many	TRBV6-2/TRBV6-3	TRBJ1-6	12	TRBD1
TGTGCCAGCAGCGTAGCCCCCGGCGCAGGGGCCTATGGCTACACCTTC	CASSVAPGAGAYGYTF	.	TRBV9	TRBJ1-2	16	.
TGTGCCAGCAGCCCGAGGCCCAGGAGCTATGGCTACACCTTC	CASSPRPRSYGYTF	few	TRBV3-1	TRBJ1-2	14	.